The source of this T cell receptor beta chain is a study of shared clonotypes between healthy human individuals. Study overall: A few men and two women, aged 18 to 49, were donors. CD4 naive cells filled three plates per donor, CD4 memory three, CD8 naive two and CD8 memory one. Regarding the study as a whole: Deeper or shallower sequencing was expected to change how clonotypes are shared among donors.

Produced via immunoSEQ multiplex PCR; TCRdb's table is partial and in-frame only. The sample records a few million clones, 93% being singletons. Germline V gives CDR1 MDHEN, CDR2 SYDVKM. V lost 6 bases to trimming and J lost 4 bases; unmatched junction nucleotides: 8. The CDR3 totals 14 residues. For this clone: What it recognizes is unknown.

Only CD45RO-negative cells positively selected for CCR7 counted as naive CD8 cells, so terminally differentiated effector memory CD45RA+ cells were excluded. Donors comprised only Caucasian adults living in Nashville, Tennessee. The gene calls are TRBV28 and TRBJ2-5, with TRBD1 matching over 7 bases. Sequenced: naive CD8+ T cells from PBMCs. This receptor was identified in a man between 18 and 29 years old in good health. Some clones in this sample may be carry-over from other donors' samples. CDR3 region: CASSQTGLGETQYF. DNA for the CDR3: TGTGCCAGCAGCCAGACAGGGTTGGGAGAGACCCAGTACTTC. Drawing the rest from reference TRBV28 and TRBJ2-5, the complete variable domain is DVKVTQSSRYLVKRTGEKVFLECVQDMDHENMFWYRQDPGLGLRLIYFSYDVKMKEKGDIPEGYSVSREKKERFSLILESASTNQTSMYLCASSQTGLGETQYFGPGTRLLVL.